Below, one T cell receptor (beta chain) is given with its context. This clone was seen just once. Its specific antigen is unknown. No much larger clone is present one base from it, and per-base qualities are unavailable. This record comes from a study of cytomegalovirus exposure and HLA in healthy donors (TCRdb year 2017). With regard to the full study: According to a later analysis, one platform produced both the roughly 130 validation repertoires and the 666 repertoires of the first cohort. The study was designed to test whether signatures of past pathogen exposure could be identified by cataloging public T cell receptors. Along with the approximately 650-subject first cohort, a separate validation cohort of 120 different subjects was used. The study combined high-throughput TCR immunosequencing, statistical association of individual TCRs with disease status, and machine learning to predict cytomegalovirus infection status.

Counted from cysteine to phenylalanine, this CDR3 has 17 amino acids. Only the CDR3 region is kept as DNA, spanning 51 bases read in frame from base 1. Trimming leaves V shorter by 4 bases and J shorter by 5 bases, with the junction holding 12 bases beyond the gene matches. CDR1 and CDR2, per the germline V gene, are MGHRA and YSYEKL. Here is what the overall study found, with its caveats: A later analysis had no HLA typing for the validation cohort, so co-occurrence there was scored across all 130 or so repertoires. In vitro tests confirmed that a few of the cytomegalovirus-associated TCR beta chains recognize cytomegalovirus antigens. The study gave a list of 150 to 200 TCR beta chains associated with cytomegalovirus. It was suggested by the authors that the approach could potentially be generalized to other disease states and immunological phenotypes. The classifier was reported to diagnose cytomegalovirus status with high specificity and sensitivity in both the original and validation cohorts. Most TCR sequences were observed very rarely across donors, whereas some public TCRs were present in many individuals. A later analysis found that TCRs clustered in the first cohort also tended to co-occur in the roughly 120 validation repertoires, with 94% of cluster scores above 0.

Separate from the roughly 650-subject first cohort, the validation cohort of over 90 subjects was the group to which the donors belonged. The method was the immunoSEQ multiplex PCR assay. Turning to the authors' computational methods: To diagnose cytomegalovirus status from the catalog of TCR beta chain sequences, a statistical classification framework was built. Sourced from immuneACCESS, this table was stored by TCRdb with only in-frame sequences that have V and J called. A share of the clones is absent; for the studies checked, an unresolved V gene accounts for under half, and the remainder has no known explanation. V and J calls and clone size are those listed in that table; D and trimming were worked out from the DNA. The sample data list roughly 100,000 clones, and about 88% of these were observed just once. Jointly, the top ten make up roughly 4% of the sample.

The chain is made from TRBV4-1 and TRBJ2-7; TRBD2 fits 12 bases in the junction. The sequencing sample was made of PBMCs. The sequence was collected from a woman younger than 30 in good health and CMV-seropositive. The CDR3 here reads CASSLWGLAGGTHEQYF. The DNA sequence is TGCGCCAGCAGCCTCTGGGGGCTAGCGGGGGGGACGCACGAGCAGTACTTC.